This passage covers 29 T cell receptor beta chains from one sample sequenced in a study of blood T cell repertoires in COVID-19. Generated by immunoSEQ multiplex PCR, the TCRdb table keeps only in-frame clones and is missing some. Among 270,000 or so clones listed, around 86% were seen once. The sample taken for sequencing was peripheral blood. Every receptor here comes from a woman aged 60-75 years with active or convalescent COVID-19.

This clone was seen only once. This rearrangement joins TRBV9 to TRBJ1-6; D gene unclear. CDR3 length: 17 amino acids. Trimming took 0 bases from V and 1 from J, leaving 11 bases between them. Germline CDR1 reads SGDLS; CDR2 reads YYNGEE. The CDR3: CASSVEVVASYNSPLHF. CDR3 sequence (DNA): TGTGCCAGCAGCGTAGAAGTGGTTGCGTCCTATAATTCACCCCTCCACTTT.

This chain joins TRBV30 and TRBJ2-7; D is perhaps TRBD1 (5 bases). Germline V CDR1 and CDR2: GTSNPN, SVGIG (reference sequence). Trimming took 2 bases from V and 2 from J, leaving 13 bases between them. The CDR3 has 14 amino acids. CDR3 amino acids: CAWSRGRVAYEQYF. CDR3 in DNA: TGTGCCTGGAGTAGGGGCCGGGTAGCCTACGAGCAGTACTTC.

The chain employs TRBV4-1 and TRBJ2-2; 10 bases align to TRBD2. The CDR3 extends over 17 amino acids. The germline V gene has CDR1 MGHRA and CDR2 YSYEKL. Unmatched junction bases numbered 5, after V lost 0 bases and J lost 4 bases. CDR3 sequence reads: CASSQEFQRGGTGELFF. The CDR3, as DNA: TGCGCCAGCAGCCAAGAGTTTCAGCGGGGGGGCACCGGGGAGCTGTTTTTT.

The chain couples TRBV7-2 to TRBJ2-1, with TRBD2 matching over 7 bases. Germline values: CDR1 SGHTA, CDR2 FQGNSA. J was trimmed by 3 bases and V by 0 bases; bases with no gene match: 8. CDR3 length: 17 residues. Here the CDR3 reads CASSLAGSGAFYNEQFF. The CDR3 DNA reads TGTGCCAGCAGCTTAGCGGGGAGCGGGGCTTTCTACAATGAGCAGTTCTTC. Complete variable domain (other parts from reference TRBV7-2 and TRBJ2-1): GAGVSQSPSNKVTEKGKDVELRCDPISGHTALYWYRQSLGQGLEFLIYFQGNSAPDKSGLPSDRFSAERTGGSVSTLTIQRTQQEDSAVYLCASSLAGSGAFYNEQFFGPGTRLTVL.

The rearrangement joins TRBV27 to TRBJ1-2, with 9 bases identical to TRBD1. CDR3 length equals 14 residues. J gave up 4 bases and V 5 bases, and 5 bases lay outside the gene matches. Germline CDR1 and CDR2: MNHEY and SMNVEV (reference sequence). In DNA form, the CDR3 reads TGTGCCAGCAGTCTCCGACAGGGGGTCTATGGCTACACCTTC. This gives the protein CASSLRQGVYGYTF.

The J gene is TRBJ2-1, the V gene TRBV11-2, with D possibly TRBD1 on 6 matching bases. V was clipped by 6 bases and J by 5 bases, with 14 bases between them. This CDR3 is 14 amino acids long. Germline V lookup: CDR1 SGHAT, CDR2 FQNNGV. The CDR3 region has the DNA TGTGCCAGCAGTAAAACAGGGCCCCACAATGAGCAGTTCTTC. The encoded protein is CASSKTGPHNEQFF.

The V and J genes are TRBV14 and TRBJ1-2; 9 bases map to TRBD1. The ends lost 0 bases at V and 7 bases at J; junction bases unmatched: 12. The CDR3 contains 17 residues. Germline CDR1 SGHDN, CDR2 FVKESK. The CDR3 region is CASSQEAWTGVYAGYTF. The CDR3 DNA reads TGTGCCAGCAGCCAAGAGGCTTGGACAGGGGTGTACGCTGGCTACACCTTC.

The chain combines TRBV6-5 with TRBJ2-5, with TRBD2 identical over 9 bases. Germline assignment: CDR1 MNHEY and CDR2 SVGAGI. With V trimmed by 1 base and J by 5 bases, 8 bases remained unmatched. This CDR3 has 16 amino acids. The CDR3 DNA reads TGTGCCAGCAGTTACTTATCGGGACTAGCAGGGGAGACCCAGTACTTC. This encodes CASSYLSGLAGETQYF.

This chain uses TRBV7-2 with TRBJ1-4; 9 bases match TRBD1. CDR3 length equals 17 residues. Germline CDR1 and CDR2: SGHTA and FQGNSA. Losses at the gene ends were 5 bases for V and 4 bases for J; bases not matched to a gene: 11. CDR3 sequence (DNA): TGTGCCAGCAGCGGCGGGACAGGGAGGACGGGTAATGAAAAACTGTTTTTT. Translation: CASSGGTGRTGNEKLFF.

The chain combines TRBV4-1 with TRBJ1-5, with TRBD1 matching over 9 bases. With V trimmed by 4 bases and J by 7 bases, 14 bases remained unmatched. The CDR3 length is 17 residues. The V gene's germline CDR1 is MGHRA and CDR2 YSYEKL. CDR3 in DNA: TGCGCCAGCAGCCCCCGAGTCACAGGGGGCGCCCAGCAGCCCCAGCATTTT. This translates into CASSPRVTGGAQQPQHF.

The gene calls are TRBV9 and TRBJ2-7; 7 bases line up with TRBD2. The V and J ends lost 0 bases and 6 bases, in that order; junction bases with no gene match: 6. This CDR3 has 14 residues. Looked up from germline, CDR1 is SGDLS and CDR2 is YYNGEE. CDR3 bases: TGTGCCAGCAGCGTAGCAGGACTAGGCAGCGAGCAGTACTTC. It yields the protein CASSVAGLGSEQYF.

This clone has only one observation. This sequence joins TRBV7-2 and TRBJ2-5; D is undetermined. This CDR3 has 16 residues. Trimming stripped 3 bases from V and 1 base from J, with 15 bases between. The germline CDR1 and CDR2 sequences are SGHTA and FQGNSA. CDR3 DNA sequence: TGTGCCAGCAGCTTGTCACCTTCCAACTCCCAAGAGACCCAGTACTTC. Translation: CASSLSPSNSQETQYF. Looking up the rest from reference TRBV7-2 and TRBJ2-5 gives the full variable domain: GAGVSQSPSNKVTEKGKDVELRCDPISGHTALYWYRQSLGQGLEFLIYFQGNSAPDKSGLPSDRFSAERTGGSVSTLTIQRTQQEDSAVYLCASSLSPSNSQETQYFGPGTRLLVL.

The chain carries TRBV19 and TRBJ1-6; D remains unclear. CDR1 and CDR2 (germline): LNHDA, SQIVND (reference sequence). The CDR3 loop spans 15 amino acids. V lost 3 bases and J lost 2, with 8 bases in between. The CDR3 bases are TGTGCCAGTAGTATCGACTTTACCTATAATTCACCCCTCCACTTT. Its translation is CASSIDFTYNSPLHF.

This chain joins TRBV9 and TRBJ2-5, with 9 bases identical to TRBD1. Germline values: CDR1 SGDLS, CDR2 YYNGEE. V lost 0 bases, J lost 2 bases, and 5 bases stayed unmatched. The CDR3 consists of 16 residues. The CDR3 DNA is TGTGCCAGCAGCGTAGCGGGGACAGGGATTCAAGAGACCCAGTACTTC. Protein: CASSVAGTGIQETQYF. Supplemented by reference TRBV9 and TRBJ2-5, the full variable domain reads DSGVTQTPKHLITATGQRVTLRCSPRSGDLSVYWYQQSLDQGLQFLIQYYNGEERAKGNILERFSAQQFPDLHSELNLSSLELGDSALYFCASSVAGTGIQETQYFGPGTRLLVL.

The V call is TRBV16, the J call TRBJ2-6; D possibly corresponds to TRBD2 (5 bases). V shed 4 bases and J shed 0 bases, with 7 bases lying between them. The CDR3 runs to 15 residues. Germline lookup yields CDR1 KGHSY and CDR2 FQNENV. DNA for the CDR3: TGTGCCAGCAGCCCCCGGGGCTCTGGGGCCAACGTCCTGACTTTC. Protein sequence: CASSPRGSGANVLTF.

CDR3: CSVSRDRLYNEQFF. As DNA, the CDR3 is TGCAGCGTTAGCCGGGACAGGCTTTACAATGAGCAGTTCTTC. V usage is TRBV29-1 and J usage is TRBJ2-1; 8 bases fit TRBD1. The CDR3 is 14 amino acids. Germline values: CDR1 SQVTM, CDR2 ANQGSEA. The trim removed 5 bases at V and 4 bases at J, leaving 7 bases unmatched.

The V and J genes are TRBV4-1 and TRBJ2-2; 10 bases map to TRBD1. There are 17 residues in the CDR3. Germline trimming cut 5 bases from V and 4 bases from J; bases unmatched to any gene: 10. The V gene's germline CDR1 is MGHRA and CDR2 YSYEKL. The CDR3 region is CASSYVPGQGTTGELFF. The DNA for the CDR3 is TGCGCCAGCAGCTACGTTCCGGGACAGGGGACCACCGGGGAGCTGTTTTTT.

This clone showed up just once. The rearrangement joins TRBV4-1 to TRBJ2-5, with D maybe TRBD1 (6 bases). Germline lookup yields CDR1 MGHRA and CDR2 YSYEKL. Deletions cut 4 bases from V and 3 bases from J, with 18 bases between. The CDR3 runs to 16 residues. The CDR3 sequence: CASSPNPGQIEETQYF. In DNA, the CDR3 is TGCGCCAGCAGCCCCAACCCAGGACAGATAGAAGAGACCCAGTACTTC.

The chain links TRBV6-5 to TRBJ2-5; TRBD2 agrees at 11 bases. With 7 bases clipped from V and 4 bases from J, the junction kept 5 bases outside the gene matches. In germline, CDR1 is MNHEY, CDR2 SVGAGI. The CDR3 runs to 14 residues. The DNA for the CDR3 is TGTGCCAGCACGATAGCGGGGGGGCTAGAGACCCAGTACTTC. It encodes CASTIAGGLETQYF.

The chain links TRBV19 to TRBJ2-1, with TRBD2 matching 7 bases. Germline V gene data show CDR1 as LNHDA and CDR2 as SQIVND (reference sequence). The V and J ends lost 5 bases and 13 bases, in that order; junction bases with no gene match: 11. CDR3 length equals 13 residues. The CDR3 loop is CASSPGLGAGQFF. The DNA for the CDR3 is TGTGCCAGTAGTCCAGGACTAGGTGCGGGTCAGTTCTTC.

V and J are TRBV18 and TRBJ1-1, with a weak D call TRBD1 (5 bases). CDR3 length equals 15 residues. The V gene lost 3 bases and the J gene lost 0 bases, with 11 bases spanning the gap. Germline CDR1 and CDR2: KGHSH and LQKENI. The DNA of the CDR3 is TGTGCCAGCTCACCGGGCCTGACAGTGAACACTGAAGCTTTCTTT. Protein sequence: CASSPGLTVNTEAFF. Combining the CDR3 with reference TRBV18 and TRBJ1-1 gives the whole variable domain NAGVMQNPRHLVRRRGQEARLRCSPMKGHSHVYWYRQLPEEGLKFMVYLQKENIIDESGMPKERFSAEFPKEGPSILRIQQVVRGDSAAYFCASSPGLTVNTEAFFGQGTRLTVV.

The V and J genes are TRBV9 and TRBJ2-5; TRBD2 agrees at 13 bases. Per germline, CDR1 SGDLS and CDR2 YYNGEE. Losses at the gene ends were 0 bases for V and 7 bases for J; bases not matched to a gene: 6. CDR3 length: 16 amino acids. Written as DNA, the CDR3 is TGTGCCAGCAGCGTAGTAGGGCGACTAGCGGGGGGGACCCAGTACTTC. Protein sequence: CASSVVGRLAGGTQYF.

Here the CDR3 reads CASSYTRDTQYF. CDR3 coding DNA: TGTGCCAGCAGCTACACTAGGGATACGCAGTATTTT. The V call is TRBV7-9, the J call TRBJ2-3; a possible D gene is TRBD2 (5 bases). The germline gives CDR1 SEHNR, CDR2 FQNEAQ (reference sequence). Trimming took off 4 bases at V and 6 bases at J, with 8 bases between the two ends. This CDR3 contains 12 residues.

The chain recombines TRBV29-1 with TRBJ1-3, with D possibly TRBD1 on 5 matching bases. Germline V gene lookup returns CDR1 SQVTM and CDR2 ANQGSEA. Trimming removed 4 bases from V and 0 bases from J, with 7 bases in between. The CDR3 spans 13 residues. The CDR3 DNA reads TGCAGCGTTGCGGACAACTCTGGAAACACCATATATTTT. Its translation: CSVADNSGNTIYF.

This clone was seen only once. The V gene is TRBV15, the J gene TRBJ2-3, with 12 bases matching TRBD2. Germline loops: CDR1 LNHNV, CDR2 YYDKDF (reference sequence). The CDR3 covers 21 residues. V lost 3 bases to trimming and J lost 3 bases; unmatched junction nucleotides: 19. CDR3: CATSSWPSVASGGVRTDTQYF. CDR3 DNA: TGTGCCACCAGCAGTTGGCCCTCGGTGGCTAGCGGGGGGGTGAGAACAGATACGCAGTATTTT.

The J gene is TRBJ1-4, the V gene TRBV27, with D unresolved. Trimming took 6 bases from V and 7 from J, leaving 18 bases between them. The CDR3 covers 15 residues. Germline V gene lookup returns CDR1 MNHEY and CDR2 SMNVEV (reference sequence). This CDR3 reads CASRAGWRGGEKLFF. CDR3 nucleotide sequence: TGTGCCAGCAGAGCCGGGTGGCGGGGTGGTGAAAAACTGTTTTTT.

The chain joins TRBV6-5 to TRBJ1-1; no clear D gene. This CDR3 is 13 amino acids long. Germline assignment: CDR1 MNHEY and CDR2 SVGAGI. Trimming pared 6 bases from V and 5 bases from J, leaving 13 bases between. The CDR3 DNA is TGTGCCAGCAGGAGGTCCGAGGCAACTGAAGCTTTCTTT. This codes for CASRRSEATEAFF.

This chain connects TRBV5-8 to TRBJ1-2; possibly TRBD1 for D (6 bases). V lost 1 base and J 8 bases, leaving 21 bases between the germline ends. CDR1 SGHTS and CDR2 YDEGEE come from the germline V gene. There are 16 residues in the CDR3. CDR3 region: CASSLFEIGGRTGYTF. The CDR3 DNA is TGTGCCAGCAGCTTGTTCGAGATCGGGGGGCGGACGGGCTACACCTTC. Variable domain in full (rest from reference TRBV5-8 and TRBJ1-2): EAGVTQSPTHLIKTRGQQATLRCSPISGHTSVYWYQQALGLGLQFLLWYDEGEERNRGNFPPRFSGRQFPNYSSELNVNALELEDSALYLCASSLFEIGGRTGYTFGSGTRLTVV.

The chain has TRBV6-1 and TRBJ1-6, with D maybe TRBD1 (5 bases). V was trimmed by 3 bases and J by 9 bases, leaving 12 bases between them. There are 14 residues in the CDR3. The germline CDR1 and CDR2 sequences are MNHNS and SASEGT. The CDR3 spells CASSDQGWSSPLHF. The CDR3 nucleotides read TGTGCCAGCAGTGACCAGGGTTGGAGTTCACCCCTCCACTTT.